This T cell receptor beta chain was recovered during a study of blood T cell repertoires in COVID-19. Overall study context: Sample material is recorded as cDNA or gDNA derived from T cells, B-cell-depleted T cells, or PBMCs.

As handled by the study authors: Quantification of nucleated cells was approximated via reference gene primer amplification. The assay was immunoSEQ multiplex PCR, and TCRdb's table has in-frame clones only and misses some. D and trimming were read from the DNA, whereas the V and J calls and clone size are those reported in that table. Of just under 300,000 clones listed, more than 85% are singletons. The table lists this clone with a count of one. This CDR3 is 13 amino acids long. Germline lookup yields CDR1 MDHEN and CDR2 SYDVKM. V was clipped by 1 base and J by 8 bases, with 11 bases between them. This receptor was obtained from a man in his 70s with acute or convalescent COVID-19. The specimen was peripheral blood. The genes are TRBV28 and TRBJ1-1, with D tentatively TRBD1 (5 bases). CDR3 sequence reads: CASSLLGRVEAFF. As DNA, the CDR3 is TGTGCCAGCAGTTTATTGGGCAGGGTGGAAGCTTTCTTT.